The rows below give T cell receptor beta chains drawn from one sample of a study of control samples from healthy donors and cancer patients. Clones were read by immunoSEQ multiplex PCR, and TCRdb kept only the in-frame ones, dropping some. In the table there are some 130,000 clones, roughly 92% of which are singletons. The specimen was blood. These receptors were obtained from a man between 18 and 35 years old in good health. CDR3s include the opening cysteine and the closing phenylalanine or tryptophan. The D gene is left open where the match is weak. Not all rows give a size; the values are once, few, many and, for expanded clones, a class.

>TRBJ1-4|TRBV7-9|few|-
CASSLQGGVKLFF
TGTGCCAGCAGCCTCCAAGGGGGAGTAAAACTGTTTTTT
>TRBJ1-2|TRBV6-5|-|TRBD1
CASSFLRTGEYGYTF
TGTGCCAGCAGTTTTCTTAGGACAGGGGAATATGGCTACACCTTC
>TRBJ2-7|TRBV10-1|-|TRBD1
CASSGGTGGDEQYF
TGCGCCAGCAGTGGGGGGACAGGGGGCGACGAGCAGTACTTC
>TRBJ1-1|TRBV11-2|-|-
CASSSQWEGTNTEAFF
TGTGCCAGCAGCTCGCAGTGGGAGGGAACCAACACTGAAGCTTTCTTT
>TRBJ2-7|TRBV5-1|once|-
CASSLTGGRNPYSYEQYF
TGCGCCAGCAGCTTGACGGGTGGAAGGAACCCATACTCCTACGAGCAGTACTTC
>TRBJ2-1|TRBV7-9|-|TRBD2
CASSLLSSGGDEQFF
TGTGCCAGCAGCCTCCTCTCTAGCGGGGGGGATGAGCAGTTCTTC
>TRBJ1-1|TRBV10-3|-|TRBD1
CAISGQGGGEAFF
TGTGCCATCAGTGGGCAGGGGGGAGGTGAAGCTTTCTTT
>TRBJ2-7|TRBV9|-|TRBD1
CASSGGQGSYEQYF
TGTGCCAGCAGCGGCGGACAGGGTTCCTACGAGCAGTACTTC
>TRBJ1-3|TRBV5-6|-|-
CASSLDVRSSGNTIYF
TGTGCCAGCAGCTTGGATGTAAGGAGCTCTGGAAACACCATATATTTT
>TRBJ2-1|TRBV7-2|-|-
CASSLNPGSSYNEQFF
TGTGCCAGCAGCTTAAACCCGGGGAGCTCCTACAATGAGCAGTTCTTC
>TRBJ1-1|TRBV3-1/TRBV3-2|-|-
CASSQDAGRTEAFF
TGTGCCAGCAGCCAAGATGCAGGACGGACTGAAGCTTTCTTT
>TRBJ1-4|TRBV18|-|TRBD1
CASSQGAGATNEKLFF
TGTGCCAGCTCCCAGGGGGCAGGGGCAACTAATGAAAAACTGTTTTTT
>TRBJ1-5|TRBV3-1/TRBV3-2|few|-
CASSQQVNQPQHF
TGTGCCAGCAGCCAACAGGTAAACCAGCCCCAGCATTTT
>TRBJ1-6|TRBV3-1/TRBV3-2|-|-
CASSQGYRESFYNSPLHF
TGTGCCAGCAGCCAAGGTTATAGAGAGAGCTTCTATAATTCACCCCTCCACTTT
>TRBJ1-5|TRBV6-6|-|-
CASSSTGAEQPQHF
TGTGCCAGCAGCTCCACCGGGGCCGAGCAGCCCCAGCATTTT
>TRBJ2-5|TRBV5-4|once|-
CASSSINGGRETQYF
TGTGCCAGCAGCTCGATCAATGGGGGGCGGGAGACCCAGTACTTC
>TRBJ2-5|TRBV13|-|TRBD2
CASSGPPRGETQYF
TGTGCCAGCAGTGGCCCACCGCGGGGGGAGACCCAGTACTTC
>TRBJ2-2|TRBV2|once|-
CASSGTRDNTGELFF
TGTGCCAGCTCGGGAACAAGGGATAACACCGGGGAGCTGTTTTTT
>TRBJ2-1|TRBV4-1|-|-
CASSQGRLGWNEQFF
TGCGCCAGCAGCCAAGGCCGTCTGGGGTGGAATGAGCAGTTCTTC
>TRBJ2-7|TRBV4-1|-|TRBD1
CASSHRQGTYEQYF
TGCGCCAGCAGCCACAGACAGGGAACCTACGAGCAGTACTTC
>TRBJ2-7|TRBV3-1/TRBV3-2|-|-
CASSQEFHPSSSYEQYF
TGTGCCAGCAGCCAAGAATTCCATCCTTCAAGCTCCTACGAGCAGTACTTC
>TRBJ1-2|TRBV7-2|few|-
CASSLNGGRGYTF
TGTGCCAGCAGCCTTAATGGGGGGCGCGGCTACACCTTC
>TRBJ1-1|TRBV4-1|-|-
CASSQDLGRPNTEAFF
TGCGCCAGCAGCCAAGATCTCGGCAGGCCGAACACTGAAGCTTTCTTT
>TRBJ1-3|TRBV18|-|-
CASSPGIGSGNTIYF
TGTGCCAGCTCACCAGGCATTGGCTCTGGAAACACCATATATTTT
>TRBJ2-2|TRBV5-1|-|-
CASSLLLVTDTGELFF
TGCGCCAGCAGCTTGCTTTTGGTTACGGACACCGGGGAGCTGTTTTTT
>TRBJ2-5|TRBV4-1|-|-
CASSQDAREETQYF
TGCGCCAGCAGCCAAGATGCCAGGGAAGAGACCCAGTACTTC
>TRBJ2-5|TRBV3-1/TRBV3-2|-|-
CASSQDPLLGETQYF
TGTGCCAGCAGCCAAGATCCCCTCCTGGGGGAGACCCAGTACTTC
>TRBJ2-3|TRBV5-4|-|TRBD1
CASSWGQSTDTQYF
TGTGCCAGCAGCTGGGGACAGAGCACAGATACGCAGTATTTT
>TRBJ2-3|TRBV18|-|-
CASSPPAGITDTQYF
TGTGCCAGCTCACCGCCCGCGGGGATCACAGATACGCAGTATTTT
>TRBJ2-3|TRBV6-2/TRBV6-3|-|TRBD2
CASSYLSGGATFTDTQYF
TGTGCCAGCAGTTACCTTAGCGGGGGGGCAACCTTCACAGATACGCAGTATTTT
>TRBJ1-1|TRBV27|-|-
CASSLVSGPKVAFF
TGTGCCAGCAGTTTGGTCTCCGGTCCCAAGGTAGCTTTCTTT